This entry concerns a single T cell receptor (beta chain). The antigen is not known. The patients had locally advanced or metastatic urothelial carcinoma. Synthetic TCR analog templates were spiked into all PCRs individually. Profiling relied on immunoSEQ multiplex PCR, and the TCRdb table lists in-frame clones only, not all of them. This sample has about 30,000 clones, with over 70% found just once. This sample is drawn from a study of PD-L1 blockade in urothelial cancer. General observations from the study: Durable-benefit patients expanded tumor-associated blood clones more at 3 weeks.

Per germline, CDR1 SGDLS and CDR2 YYNGEE. Trimming removed 1 base from V and 3 bases from J, with 9 bases in between. The CDR3 sequence is 14 residues long. This receptor was obtained from a man between 50 and 59 years old with urothelial cancer. Sequenced material: PBMCs, taken around atezolizumab (anti-PD-L1) treatment. This chain links TRBV9 with TRBJ2-3, with D possibly TRBD2 on 6 matching bases. CDR3 region: CASSVYGGTDTQYF. The CDR3 DNA sequence: TGTGCCAGCAGCGTATACGGGGGAACAGATACGCAGTATTTT. Supplemented by reference TRBV9 and TRBJ2-3, the full variable domain reads DSGVTQTPKHLITATGQRVTLRCSPRSGDLSVYWYQQSLDQGLQFLIQYYNGEERAKGNILERFSAQQFPDLHSELNLSSLELGDSALYFCASSVYGGTDTQYFGPGTRLTVL.